Presented here are 12 T cell receptor beta chains from one specimen sequenced in a study of blood T cell repertoires in COVID-19. Sequencing used immunoSEQ multiplex PCR; TCRdb keeps in-frame clones, though not all of them. The sample records about 110,000 clones, 82% being singletons. The sample comprised peripheral blood. The origin of the receptors is a woman aged 55-69 years with acute or convalescent COVID-19.

This chain uses TRBV2 with TRBJ2-4, with D hard to call. The CDR3 has 14 amino acids. Germline V gene sequence: CDR1 SNHLY, CDR2 FYNNEI. Trimming stripped 5 bases from V and 11 bases from J, with 19 bases between. CDR3: CASSSTAYEMVQYF. The DNA of the CDR3 is TGTGCCAGCAGTTCCACAGCATACGAAATGGTTCAGTACTTC.

As regards this clone: The junction and the germline gene differ at one end; a read error may be behind it. The chain recombines TRBV7-2 with TRBJ2-4; a possible D gene is TRBD1 (6 bases). CDR3 size: 16 residues. In germline, CDR1 is SGHTA, CDR2 FQGNSA. As DNA, the CDR3 is TGTGCCAGCAGCTTAGTATTACGTCGGCTAGGCCTCCCCCAGGGGTTC. It specifies CASSLVLRRLGLPQGF. The full variable domain, in which reference TRBV7-2 and TRBJ2-4 provide the parts outside the CDR3, is GAGVSQSPSNKVTEKGKDVELRCDPISGHTALYWYRQSLGQGLEFLIYFQGNSAPDKSGLPSDRFSAERTGGSVSTLTIQRTQQEDSAVYLCASSLVLRRLGLPQGFGAGTRLSVL.

The CDR3 DNA reads as TGTGCCAGCAGCTTCGGGACAGGTCCCCCGGGGTTCTTC. It yields the protein CASSFGTGPPGFF. The chain recombines TRBV5-6 with TRBJ2-1, with TRBD1 matching over 8 bases. Per the germline V gene, CDR1 is SGHDT and CDR2 is YYEEEE. Trimming removed 2 bases from V and 15 bases from J; junction bases left unmatched: 10. This CDR3 is built from 13 residues.

CDR3 amino acids: CASSPPGTGGSYGYTF. CDR3 nucleotide sequence: TGTGCCAGTAGTCCCCCCGGGACAGGGGGCAGCTATGGCTACACCTTC. The chain employs TRBV19 and TRBJ1-2; 12 bases fit TRBD1. The CDR3 covers 16 residues. V was pared by 5 bases and J by 4 bases, with 8 bases of the junction left unmatched. Germline CDR1 and CDR2: LNHDA and SQIVND (reference sequence).

This sequence joins TRBV4-3 and TRBJ2-2; 10 positions match TRBD2. Germline V lookup: CDR1 LGHNA, CDR2 YSLEER. The CDR3 consists of 17 residues. The V segment lost 4 bases and the J segment 5 bases; nucleotides outside the gene matches: 10. The CDR3 nucleotides are TGCGCCAGCAGCCCCGCGGCTAGCGGGGGTAGAACCGGGGAGCTGTTTTTT. It yields the protein CASSPAASGGRTGELFF.

The chain has TRBV5-4 and TRBJ1-3; D is ambiguous. The CDR3 is 16 amino acids. Germline V gives CDR1 SGHNT, CDR2 YYREEE (reference sequence). V lost 4 bases, J lost 3 bases, and 17 bases lay in between. CDR3 loop: CASSPDLLGGGNTIYF. The CDR3 nucleotides are TGTGCCAGCAGCCCCGATTTGCTGGGAGGTGGAAACACCATATATTTT.

The chain recombines TRBV5-1 with TRBJ2-1, with TRBD1 matching over 12 bases. The CDR3 consists of 14 residues. CDR1 SGHRS and CDR2 YFSETQ come from the germline V gene. V dropped 3 bases and J dropped 6; count of bases not matched to a gene: 1. The CDR3 sequence is CASSWGQGANEQFF. In DNA form, the CDR3 reads TGCGCCAGCAGCTGGGGACAGGGGGCCAATGAGCAGTTCTTC.

The rearrangement joins TRBV6-5 to TRBJ2-3; D is possibly TRBD1 (7 bases). This CDR3 contains 16 residues. With 4 bases removed from V and 3 bases from J, the gap between germline ends came to 17 bases. CDR1 is MNHEY and CDR2 is SVGAGI in the germline V gene. In DNA, the CDR3 is TGTGCCAGCAGTTCGACAGGAGGGGGCGGGACAGATACGCAGTATTTT. The encoded protein is CASSSTGGGGTDTQYF.

The chain joins TRBV7-9 to TRBJ2-2; TRBD1 matches 7 bases. The CDR3 totals 16 residues. V lost 1 base to trimming and J lost 6 bases; unmatched junction nucleotides: 8. CDR1 is SEHNR, CDR2 FQNEAQ, per germline (reference sequence). The CDR3 coding sequence is TGTGCCAGCAGCTTAGACGTAGGGGGCGCCTCCGGGGAGCTGTTTTTT. Amino acid sequence: CASSLDVGGASGELFF.

The CDR3 sequence: CASSSGTFDGYTF. In DNA form, the CDR3 reads TGTGCCAGCAGTTCCGGGACATTCGATGGCTACACCTTC. This chain connects TRBV27 to TRBJ1-2; weak D call: TRBD1 (6 bases). This CDR3 has 13 residues. V gave up 4 bases and J gave up 6 bases, with 12 bases separating them. Germline CDR1 is MNHEY and CDR2 is SMNVEV (reference sequence).

The chain uses TRBV6-5 and TRBJ1-2; D remains ambiguous. V was pared by 6 bases and J by 0 bases, with 14 bases between. The CDR3 sequence is 15 residues long. Germline CDR1 and CDR2: MNHEY and SVGAGI. This CDR3 reads CASRQRVHANYGYTF. The DNA of the CDR3 is TGTGCCAGCAGGCAACGGGTTCATGCTAACTATGGCTACACCTTC.

The chain is built from TRBV28 and TRBJ1-4, with D perhaps TRBD1 (5 bases). CDR1 and CDR2 from the germline V gene are MDHEN and SYDVKM. The germline V and J ends were trimmed by 6 bases and 6 bases, with 17 bases remaining between them. This CDR3 region has 15 residues. The CDR3 spells CASREVSPGDEKLFF. The CDR3 nucleotides are TGTGCCAGCAGGGAAGTCAGTCCGGGGGATGAAAAACTGTTTTTT.